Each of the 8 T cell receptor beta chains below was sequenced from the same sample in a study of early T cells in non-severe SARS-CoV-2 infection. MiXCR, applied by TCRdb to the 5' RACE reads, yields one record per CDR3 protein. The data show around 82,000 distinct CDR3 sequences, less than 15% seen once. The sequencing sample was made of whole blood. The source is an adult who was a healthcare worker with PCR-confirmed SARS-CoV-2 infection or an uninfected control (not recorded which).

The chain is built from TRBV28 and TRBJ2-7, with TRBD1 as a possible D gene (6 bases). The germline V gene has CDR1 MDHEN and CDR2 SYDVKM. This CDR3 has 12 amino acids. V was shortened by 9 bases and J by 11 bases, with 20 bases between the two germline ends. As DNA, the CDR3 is TGTGCCAGAAGTACGACAGGATATAGGAAGTACTTC. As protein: CARSTTGYRKYF.

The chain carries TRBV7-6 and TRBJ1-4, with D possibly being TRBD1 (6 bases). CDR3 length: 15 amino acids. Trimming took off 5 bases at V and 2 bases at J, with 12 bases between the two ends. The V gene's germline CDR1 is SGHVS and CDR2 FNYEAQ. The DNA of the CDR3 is TGTGCCAGCAGCCCCGTGGGGGCCACTAATGAAAAACTGTTTTTT. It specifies CASSPVGATNEKLFF.

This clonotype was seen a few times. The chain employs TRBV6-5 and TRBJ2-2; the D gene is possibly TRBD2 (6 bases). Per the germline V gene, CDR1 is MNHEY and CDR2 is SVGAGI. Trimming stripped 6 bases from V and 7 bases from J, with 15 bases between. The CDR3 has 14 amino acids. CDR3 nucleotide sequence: TGTGCCAGCAGCCATGGCGGGAATCACGGGGAGCTGTTTTTT. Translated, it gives CASSHGGNHGELFF.

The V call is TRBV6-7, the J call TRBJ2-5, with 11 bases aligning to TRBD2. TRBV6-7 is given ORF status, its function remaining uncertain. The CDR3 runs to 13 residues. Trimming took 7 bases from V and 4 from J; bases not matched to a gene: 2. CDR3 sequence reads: CASIGLAGETQYF. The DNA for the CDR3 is TGTGCCAGCATCGGACTAGCGGGAGAGACCCAGTACTTC.

DNA for the CDR3: TGTGCCAGCAGGATTAATGGGGACGGTGAAAAACTGTTTTTT. Translated, it gives CASRINGDGEKLFF. The chain couples TRBV27 to TRBJ1-4, with D possibly matching TRBD1 (5 bases). Trimming removed 6 bases from V and 7 bases from J, with 15 bases in between. The CDR3 sequence is 14 residues long. Germline CDR1 and CDR2: MNHEY and SMNVEV (reference sequence).

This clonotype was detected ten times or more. CDR3 loop: CASSATYEQYF. The CDR3 nucleotides are TGTGCCAGCAGTGCCACCTACGAGCAGTACTTC. The J gene is TRBJ2-7, the V gene TRBV2, with D unclear. With 4 bases removed from V and 2 bases from J, the gap between germline ends came to 3 bases. The V gene's germline CDR1 is SNHLY and CDR2 FYNNEI. CDR3 length: 11 amino acids.

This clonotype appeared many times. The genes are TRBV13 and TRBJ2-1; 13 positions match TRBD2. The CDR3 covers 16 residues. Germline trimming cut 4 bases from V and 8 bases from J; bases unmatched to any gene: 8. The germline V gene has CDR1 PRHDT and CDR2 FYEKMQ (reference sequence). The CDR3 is CASSSRTSGRTDEQFF. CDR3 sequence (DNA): TGTGCCAGCAGCTCCCGGACTAGCGGGAGAACGGATGAGCAGTTCTTC.

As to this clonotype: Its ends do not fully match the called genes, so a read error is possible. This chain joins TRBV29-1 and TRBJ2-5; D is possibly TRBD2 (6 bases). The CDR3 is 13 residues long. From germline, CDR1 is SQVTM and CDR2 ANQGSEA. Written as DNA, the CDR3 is TGTAGCGTTGCCGGGAGTGTCCAAGAGACCCAGTACTTC. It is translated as CSVAGSVQETQYF.